Each of the 26 T cell receptor beta chains below was sequenced from the same sample in a study of blood T cell repertoires in COVID-19 (dated by TCRdb to the early 2020s). The library was generated by the immunoSEQ multiplex PCR assay. Not all clones reach the TCRdb copy of this immuneACCESS table, which keeps in-frame sequences only. Checked studies attribute under half of the gap to unresolved V genes and leave the rest unexplained. The sample table records fewer than 450,000 clones; 88% of these occur just once. Roughly 6.6% of the sample is taken by the ten largest. Sequenced: peripheral blood. Every receptor here comes from a woman between 70 and 85 years old with COVID-19, enrolled during active disease.

The V call is TRBV10-2, the J call TRBJ2-5; TRBD2 matches at 11 bases. V shed 6 bases and J 4 bases; nucleotides not matched to a gene: 7. The CDR3 runs to 15 residues. Germline-derived CDR1 and CDR2 are WSHSY and SAAADI. CDR3 residues: CASRRSGGAGETQYF. The CDR3 DNA reads TGCGCCAGCAGGCGTAGCGGGGGGGCCGGAGAGACCCAGTACTTC.

This clone was seen a few times. The chain joins TRBV4-1 to TRBJ1-2, with D possibly matching TRBD1 (5 bases). V lost 0 bases to trimming and J lost 6 bases, with 11 bases between them. From germline, CDR1 is MGHRA and CDR2 YSYEKL. The CDR3 length is 14 residues. CDR3 nucleotides: TGCGCCAGCAGCCAAGATTCGGGGGGGAATGGCTACACCTTC. Its protein product is CASSQDSGGNGYTF.

The rearrangement links TRBV2 to TRBJ1-1; tentatively, D is TRBD1 (6 bases). V lost 10 bases and J lost 3, with 12 bases in between. Germline lookup yields CDR1 SNHLY and CDR2 FYNNEI. The CDR3 length is 12 residues. The CDR3 DNA is TGTGCCAAGGGAGCAGGGGACACTGAAGCTTTCTTT. Amino acids: CAKGAGDTEAFF.

The chain carries TRBV19 and TRBJ1-4, with TRBD1 as a possible D gene (5 bases). Germline V gives CDR1 LNHDA, CDR2 SQIVND (reference sequence). This CDR3 has 14 residues. Trimming pared 5 bases from V and 5 bases from J, leaving 12 bases between. The DNA of the CDR3 is TGTGCCAGTAGTTCTCGACAGAGGAATGAAAAACTGTTTTTT. As protein: CASSSRQRNEKLFF.

The chain couples TRBV28 to TRBJ1-2; 11 bases fit TRBD1. In germline, CDR1 is MDHEN, CDR2 SYDVKM. Unmatched junction bases numbered 9, after V lost 11 bases and J lost 4 bases. This CDR3 spans 14 amino acids. CDR3 residues: CAVSGTGGFYGYTF. The CDR3 DNA sequence: TGTGCCGTCTCCGGGACAGGGGGTTTCTATGGCTACACCTTC.

A note on this clone: This specimen includes other DNA sequences encoding the same CDR3. The V and J genes are TRBV24-1 and TRBJ1-5, with unresolved D. CDR3 length: 14 residues. Germline assignment: CDR1 KGHDR and CDR2 SFDVKD. V was trimmed by 3 bases and J by 0 bases, leaving 5 bases between them. CDR3 nucleotides: TGTGCCACCAGTGATCCTAATAGCAATCAGCCCCAGCATTTT. Translated, it gives CATSDPNSNQPQHF.

This clone was counted a few times. CDR3 nucleotide sequence: TGTGCCAGCAGCTTGGGAAGGACTAACTCCTACGAGCAGTACTTC. This gives the protein CASSLGRTNSYEQYF. The rearrangement uses TRBV5-8 and TRBJ2-7; maybe TRBD2 (6 bases). The CDR3 length is 15 residues. Germline V gene sequence: CDR1 SGHTS, CDR2 YDEGEE. V lost 0 bases, J lost 0 bases, and 10 bases lay in between.

This rearrangement joins TRBV4-1 to TRBJ1-1, with 11 positions matching TRBD1. Losses at the gene ends were 3 bases for V and 0 bases for J; bases not matched to a gene: 9. This CDR3 region has 18 residues. The V gene's germline CDR1 is MGHRA and CDR2 YSYEKL. The CDR3 region has the DNA TGCGCCAGCAGCCATGACTGGACAGGGGGCGCCGTGAACACTGAAGCTTTCTTT. Protein: CASSHDWTGGAVNTEAFF.

The V gene is TRBV13, the J gene TRBJ2-3; D may be TRBD2 (6 bases). V gave up 5 bases and J gave up 3 bases, with 15 bases separating them. This CDR3 spans 15 amino acids. Germline V gives CDR1 PRHDT, CDR2 FYEKMQ (reference sequence). Here the CDR3 reads CASSPSGLPTDTQYF. The CDR3 DNA is TGTGCCAGCAGCCCGTCGGGACTCCCAACAGATACGCAGTATTTT.

This chain connects TRBV27 to TRBJ1-1, with TRBD1 matching over 7 bases. The V and J ends lost 2 bases and 4 bases, in that order; junction bases with no gene match: 4. This CDR3 contains 14 residues. Germline V gene lookup returns CDR1 MNHEY and CDR2 SMNVEV (reference sequence). The CDR3 loop is CASSLRGQSTEAFF. CDR3 sequence (DNA): TGTGCCAGCAGTTTAAGGGGACAGAGCACTGAAGCTTTCTTT.

With respect to this clone: The sample carries other DNA sequences with the same CDR3. The CDR3 protein is CASSKTGNTEAFF. DNA of the CDR3: TGTGCCAGCAGTAAGACAGGGAACACTGAAGCTTTCTTT. This rearrangement joins TRBV12-3 or TRBV12-4 to TRBJ1-1; D is perhaps TRBD1 (6 bases). The V and J ends lost 5 bases and 1 base respectively, with 8 bases between them. There are 13 residues in the CDR3.

V usage is TRBV2 and J usage is TRBJ1-6, with TRBD1 matching 7 bases. V was clipped by 4 bases and J by 4 bases; unmatched bases: 7. The V gene's germline CDR1 is SNHLY and CDR2 FYNNEI. CDR3 length equals 16 residues. The CDR3 here is CASSGRQGLYNSPLHF. The DNA of the CDR3 is TGTGCCAGCAGTGGTAGACAGGGTCTTTATAATTCACCCCTCCACTTT.

The sample holds one count of this clone. At one end, the junction sequence differs from germline, possibly due to a read error. This chain joins TRBV6-1 and TRBJ2-7; TRBD1 matches 7 bases. The CDR3 has 15 amino acids. Germline V gives CDR1 MNHNS, CDR2 SASEGT. CDR3 sequence (DNA): TGTGCCAGCACTGAAAGGTACAGGGGAAAATACGAGCAGTACTTC. It is translated as CASTERYRGKYEQYF.

This chain joins TRBV11-2 and TRBJ2-5, with D maybe TRBD2 (6 bases). The CDR3 totals 16 residues. Between the trimmed V and J ends, which lost 3 bases and 3 bases, there was a span of 17 bases. The germline gives CDR1 SGHAT, CDR2 FQNNGV. In DNA, the CDR3 is TGTGCCAGCAGCTTTGAGTATGGCGGGGCGGAAGAGACCCAGTACTTC. This encodes CASSFEYGGAEETQYF.

V gene TRBV27 combines with J gene TRBJ2-7; TRBD2 aligns across 10 bases. The CDR3 loop spans 16 amino acids. Germline trimming cut 4 bases from V and 0 bases from J; bases unmatched to any gene: 6. In germline, CDR1 is MNHEY, CDR2 SMNVEV (reference sequence). The CDR3 is CASSSSSGGLSYEQYF. For the CDR3, the DNA is TGTGCCAGCAGTTCCTCTAGCGGGGGCCTCTCCTACGAGCAGTACTTC.

This clone was counted a few times. The genes are TRBV18 and TRBJ1-1; the D gene is possibly TRBD1 (6 bases). The CDR3 contains 14 residues. CDR1 is KGHSH, CDR2 LQKENI, per germline. V was cut by 3 bases and J by 8 bases, with 16 bases left in between. The CDR3 loop reads CASSPSLSGEEAFF. The DNA for the CDR3 is TGTGCCAGCTCACCCTCTCTCTCAGGGGAGGAAGCTTTCTTT.

This clone was recorded only once. The chain joins TRBV27 to TRBJ2-1; D gene unclear. The CDR3 is made up of 13 amino acids. The germline V gene has CDR1 MNHEY and CDR2 SMNVEV (reference sequence). With 0 bases removed from V and 6 bases from J, the gap between germline ends came to 6 bases. CDR3 DNA sequence: TGTGCCAGCAGTTTATCTCCCTCCAATGAGCAGTTCTTC. Translating gives CASSLSPSNEQFF.

Only one count was recorded for this clone. The genes are TRBV21-1 and TRBJ2-1; the DNA was not used to check the table's D call, TRBD2. TRBV21-1 is termed a pseudogene. The CDR3 runs to 17 residues. The CDR3 nucleotides read TGTGCCAGCAGCAACGATCTTGCTAGCGGGGAATACAATGAGCAGTTCTTC. It is translated as CASSNDLASGEYNEQFF.

On this clone: Other DNA sequences in this specimen translate into the identical CDR3. CDR3 coding DNA: TGCGCCAGCAGCTTGGACTCCAACACTGAAGCTTTCTTT. Amino acids: CASSLDSNTEAFF. The V and J genes are TRBV5-1 and TRBJ1-1; no clear D gene. Deletions cut 0 bases from V and 2 bases from J, with 5 bases between. Germline CDR1 is SGHRS and CDR2 is YFSETQ. This CDR3 is built from 13 residues.

This chain joins TRBV30 and TRBJ1-6, with D perhaps matching TRBD1 (5 bases). Germline V gene sequence: CDR1 GTSNPN, CDR2 SVGIG (reference sequence). This CDR3 is built from 15 residues. Trimming stripped 0 bases from V and 10 bases from J, with 16 bases between. The DNA for the CDR3 is TGTGCCTGGAGTGTAGGTTTGCAGGGTGGCTCACCCCTCCACTTT. This sequence encodes CAWSVGLQGGSPLHF.

This clone was counted a few times. The chain combines TRBV6-5 with TRBJ1-1, with no clear D. Trimming left V 7 bases short and J 3 bases short, with 12 bases between. In germline, CDR1 is MNHEY, CDR2 SVGAGI. The length of the CDR3 is 13 residues. In DNA, the CDR3 is TGTGCCAGCACCCTCCCGGGTTACACTGAAGCTTTCTTT. It translates to CASTLPGYTEAFF.

The chain carries TRBV7-2 and TRBJ2-7; TRBD2 aligns across 9 bases. J gave up 6 bases and V 0 bases, and 6 bases lay outside the gene matches. Germline V gene sequence: CDR1 SGHTA, CDR2 FQGNSA. This CDR3 region has 15 residues. Here the CDR3 DNA reads TGTGCCAGCAGCTTAGCGCTGTGGCGGGGGGGCGAGCAGTACTTC. Translation: CASSLALWRGGEQYF.

This clone was detected a few times. This chain links TRBV7-2 with TRBJ1-2, with D perhaps TRBD1 (5 bases). Germline V gene sequence: CDR1 SGHTA, CDR2 FQGNSA. This CDR3 is built from 12 residues. Trimming took off 5 bases at V and 4 bases at J, with 8 bases between the two ends. The CDR3 coding sequence is TGTGCCAGCAGCACCAGGGTCTATGGCTACACCTTC. Amino acids: CASSTRVYGYTF.

The chain joins TRBV7-9 to TRBJ1-5; D not certain. The CDR3 runs 14 residues. In germline, CDR1 is SEHNR, CDR2 FQNEAQ (reference sequence). The ends were cut back, 4 bases at V and 4 bases at J, with 11 bases in the middle. Written as DNA, the CDR3 is TGTGCCAGCAGCTCTACTATAGCAAATCAGCCCCAGCATTTT. It is translated as CASSSTIANQPQHF.

This clone was detected only a few times. The V gene is TRBV13, the J gene TRBJ2-7, with D unresolved. V shed 0 bases and J shed 7 bases, with 7 bases lying between them. Looked up from germline, CDR1 is PRHDT and CDR2 is FYEKMQ (reference sequence). This CDR3 has 12 residues. CDR3 loop: CASSLGVREQYF. DNA of the CDR3: TGTGCCAGCAGCTTAGGAGTGCGGGAGCAGTACTTC.

This chain joins TRBV11-2 and TRBJ1-6; no clear D. There are 18 residues in the CDR3. Germline V lookup: CDR1 SGHAT, CDR2 FQNNGV. V was trimmed by 4 bases and J by 0 bases, leaving 16 bases between them. The CDR3 bases are TGTGCCAGCAGCTCGAGACTAATCCATAGCTCCTATAATTCACCCCTCCACTTT. This codes for CASSSRLIHSSYNSPLHF. Complete variable domain (other parts from reference TRBV11-2 and TRBJ1-6): EAGVAQSPRYKIIEKRQSVAFWCNPISGHATLYWYQQILGQGPKLLIQFQNNGVVDDSQLPKDRFSAERLKGVDSTLKIQPAKLEDSAVYLCASSSRLIHSSYNSPLHFGNGTRLTVT.